These 30 T cell receptor beta chains originate from one sample sequenced in a study of identical twins. MiXCR, run by TCRdb on the 5' RACE reads, gives a single entry per CDR3 protein. The sample has about 920,000 distinct CDR3 sequences, around 12% seen once; the top ten hold 1.5% to 2%. Separately, the same data were catalogued under a study of yellow fever vaccine responses in identical twins.

Sequencing input: PBMCs. These receptor sequences come from a woman under 30 in good health.

This clonotype was seen more than once but under ten times. The V call is TRBV5-1, the J call TRBJ2-2, with 13 bases lining up with TRBD2. There are 16 residues in the CDR3. V gave up 5 bases and J gave up 7 bases; unmatched junction bases: 8. Germline V CDR1 and CDR2: SGHRS, YFSETQ. The CDR3 sequence is CASRFRTSGSDGELFF. In DNA, the CDR3 is TGCGCCAGCAGATTTAGGACTAGCGGGAGTGACGGGGAGCTGTTTTTT.

This clonotype was detected a few times. The rearrangement uses TRBV6-1 and TRBJ2-1; 10 positions agree with TRBD2. After removal of 6 bases from V and 10 bases from J, the junction contained 6 bases not matched to a gene. Germline V gene data show CDR1 as MNHNS and CDR2 as SASEGT. CDR3 size: 13 residues. The CDR3 is CASSTSGVGEQFF. CDR3 in DNA: TGTGCCAGCAGCACTAGCGGGGTCGGGGAGCAGTTCTTC.

This clonotype was found a few times. The V gene is TRBV7-8, the J gene TRBJ2-1; TRBD2 agrees at 12 bases. The trim removed 0 bases at V and 6 bases at J, leaving 12 bases unmatched. This CDR3 region has 19 residues. The germline V gene has CDR1 SGHVS and CDR2 FQNEAQ. CDR3 region: CASSLAKETSGSPFNEQFF. In DNA form, the CDR3 reads TGTGCCAGCAGCTTAGCAAAAGAGACTAGCGGGAGCCCATTCAATGAGCAGTTCTTC.

The V and J genes are TRBV19 and TRBJ2-1; 8 nucleotides align to TRBD2. The J segment lost 5 bases and the V segment lost 3 bases, leaving 18 bases of the junction unmatched. This CDR3 has 19 residues. The germline CDR1 and CDR2 sequences are LNHDA and SQIVND (reference sequence). The CDR3 nucleotides read TGTGCCAGTAGTATTCATATTCGGGGTAGCGGGATAAGCAACAATGAGCAGTTCTTC. Its protein product is CASSIHIRGSGISNNEQFF. Together with reference TRBV19 and TRBJ2-1, the CDR3 gives the full variable domain: DGGITQSPKYLFRKEGQNVTLSCEQNLNHDAMYWYRQDPGQGLRLIYYSQIVNDFQKGDIAEGYSVSREKKESFPLTVTSAQKNPTAFYLCASSIHIRGSGISNNEQFFGPGTRLTVL.

Ten or more counts support this clonotype. The V call is TRBV12-3 or TRBV12-4, the J call TRBJ1-5; D gene ambiguous. The CDR3 runs 14 residues. Between the trimmed V and J ends, which lost 8 bases and 3 bases, there was a span of 14 bases. CDR3 loop: CASWGGNDNQPQHF. The CDR3 DNA follows: TGTGCCAGCTGGGGAGGGAACGACAATCAGCCCCAGCATTTT.

Only a few counts were recorded for this clonotype. The rearrangement joins TRBV12-3 or TRBV12-4 to TRBJ2-5, with 7 bases aligning to TRBD2. Trimming removed 5 bases from V and 5 bases from J; junction bases left unmatched: 5. This CDR3 has 13 amino acids. The CDR3 DNA follows: TGTGCCAGCAGTGCGGGGGACGGGGAGACCCAGTACTTC. The encoded protein is CASSAGDGETQYF.

The rearrangement uses TRBV6-2 or TRBV6-3 and TRBJ2-2; TRBD2 matches at 9 bases. V gave up 10 bases and J gave up 5 bases; unmatched junction bases: 11. CDR3 length: 15 residues. Germline CDR1 reads MNHEY; CDR2 reads SVGEGT. The CDR3 spells CATRLSGGKTGELFF. The CDR3 DNA is TGTGCCACCAGATTGAGCGGGGGGAAAACCGGGGAGCTGTTTTTT.

This chain connects TRBV18 to TRBJ2-1, with 8 bases lining up with TRBD1. Germline CDR1 KGHSH, CDR2 LQKENI. This CDR3 has 17 amino acids. The V and J ends lost 3 bases and 5 bases, in that order; junction bases with no gene match: 12. The CDR3 nucleotides read TGTGCCAGCTCACCGTTACCAGGGGGCTTTCAGAACAATGAGCAGTTCTTC. Residues: CASSPLPGGFQNNEQFF.

This clonotype was detected a few times. The V call is TRBV11-1, the J call TRBJ2-7, with TRBD2 matching 11 bases. Germline V gives CDR1 SGHAT, CDR2 FQDESV (reference sequence). Germline trimming cut 5 bases from V and 1 base from J; bases unmatched to any gene: 22. The CDR3 consists of 21 residues. DNA of the CDR3: TGTGCCAGCAGCCGGAGGGCCGGGACTAGCGGAACCCCAAGGACGTCCTACGAGCAGTACTTC. Its protein product is CASSRRAGTSGTPRTSYEQYF.

This chain connects TRBV18 to TRBJ1-5; a possible D gene is TRBD1 (6 bases). Trimming took off 6 bases at V and 7 bases at J, with 19 bases between the two ends. The CDR3 sequence is 15 residues long. Per germline, CDR1 KGHSH and CDR2 LQKENI. The CDR3 is CASSIGQTSDQPQHF. In DNA form, the CDR3 reads TGTGCCAGCTCCATTGGACAGACTTCCGACCAGCCCCAGCATTTT.

This clonotype was picked up many times. V gene TRBV6-1 combines with J gene TRBJ2-5, with 13 positions matching TRBD2. After removal of 8 bases from V and 3 bases from J, the junction contained 9 bases not matched to a gene. The CDR3 contains 16 residues. CDR1 is MNHNS, CDR2 SASEGT, per germline. CDR3 DNA sequence: TGTGCCAGCTCCGGACTAGCGGGGGCGGAAGAAGAGACCCAGTACTTC. Translation: CASSGLAGAEEETQYF.

This clonotype was found many times. The rearrangement links TRBV5-1 to TRBJ2-3; D unresolved. Germline-derived CDR1 and CDR2 are SGHRS and YFSETQ. This CDR3 has 18 amino acids. Trimming shortened V by 0 bases and J by 0 bases, and 17 bases separated the two germline ends. CDR3 nucleotides: TGCGCCAGCAGCTTGGAGCCCCATCTGGCACGAAGCACAGATACGCAGTATTTT. Translating it yields CASSLEPHLARSTDTQYF.

This clonotype was detected many times. For the CDR3, the DNA is TGTGCCAGCAGTCTCCCGGCAGGGCTAGCTGAAAAACTGTTTTTT. This translates into CASSLPAGLAEKLFF. The chain employs TRBV12-3 or TRBV12-4 and TRBJ1-4; tentatively, D is TRBD1 (5 bases). This CDR3 contains 15 residues. V was cut by 5 bases and J by 7 bases, with 17 bases left in between.

This clonotype was detected a few times. The rearrangement links TRBV7-6 to TRBJ2-1, with 8 positions matching TRBD2. Germline CDR1 and CDR2: SGHVS and FNYEAQ. The CDR3 contains 15 residues. Trimming at V came to 6 bases and at J to 2 bases, leaving 6 bases not matched to a gene. In nucleotides, the CDR3 is TGTGCCAGCAGTTACAGCGGGAGTCCCTACAATGAGCAGTTCTTC. The encoded protein is CASSYSGSPYNEQFF.

In its sample, this clonotype was seen many times. The V call is TRBV5-1, the J call TRBJ2-1; the match to TRBD2 covers 11 bases. The junction had 4 bases not matched to a gene; V was cut back by 0 bases and J by 8 bases. The CDR3 loop spans 15 amino acids. From germline, CDR1 is SGHRS and CDR2 YFSETQ. CDR3 bases: TGCGCCAGCAGCTTGGGACTAGCGGGACTGGATGAGCAGTTCTTC. It yields the protein CASSLGLAGLDEQFF.

This clonotype was seen a few times. This rearrangement joins TRBV12-3 or TRBV12-4 to TRBJ2-1, with TRBD1 identical over 9 bases. CDR3 length: 16 amino acids. The V and J ends lost 6 bases and 7 bases, in that order; junction bases with no gene match: 13. DNA of the CDR3: TGTGCCAGCAGCCCTCTGACAGGGGGAGGTAAAAATGAGCAGTTCTTC. Translating it yields CASSPLTGGGKNEQFF.

CDR3 in DNA: TGTGCCAGCAGTTTAGGTCGGCGGACTAGCGGGCACCAAGAGACCCAGTACTTC. It yields the protein CASSLGRRTSGHQETQYF. The chain carries TRBV12-3 or TRBV12-4 and TRBJ2-5; 11 positions match TRBD2. The CDR3 runs to 18 residues. With 1 base clipped from V and 0 bases from J, the junction kept 7 bases outside the gene matches.

The chain carries TRBV18 and TRBJ2-2; 8 bases agree with TRBD1. The CDR3 length is 16 residues. The ends lost 2 bases at V and 2 bases at J; junction bases unmatched: 4. Germline assignment: CDR1 KGHSH and CDR2 LQKENI. The CDR3 is CASSPRGQENTGELFF. DNA of the CDR3: TGTGCCAGCTCACCAAGGGGACAGGAAAACACCGGGGAGCTGTTTTTT.

This clonotype was found a few times. V usage is TRBV4-1 and J usage is TRBJ2-3; 8 nucleotides match TRBD2. The V gene end was trimmed by 4 bases and the J gene end by 2 bases; junction bases not matched to a gene: 8. The CDR3 sequence is 16 residues long. Germline V gives CDR1 MGHRA, CDR2 YSYEKL. The CDR3 bases are TGCGCCAGCAGCCTCGGGGGGGGAAAACTCACAGATACGCAGTATTTT. Translation: CASSLGGGKLTDTQYF.

There are a few counts of this clonotype. The chain uses TRBV6-5 and TRBJ2-1; 8 positions agree with TRBD2. With 2 bases clipped from V and 7 bases from J, the junction kept 10 bases outside the gene matches. Germline V gene lookup returns CDR1 MNHEY and CDR2 SVGAGI. This CDR3 is built from 16 residues. Here the CDR3 reads CASSYLIGGAANEQFF. CDR3 nucleotides: TGTGCCAGCAGTTACCTTATCGGGGGGGCCGCAAATGAGCAGTTCTTC.

This clonotype has just a few counts. The chain combines TRBV4-1 with TRBJ2-3; 10 bases are shared with TRBD2. Germline V gene lookup returns CDR1 MGHRA and CDR2 YSYEKL. The J segment lost 10 bases and the V segment lost 1 base, leaving 11 bases of the junction unmatched. The CDR3 extends over 16 amino acids. CDR3 protein: CASSQGSGRAPSAQYF. In DNA form, the CDR3 reads TGCGCCAGCAGCCAAGGAAGCGGGAGGGCCCCTTCAGCGCAGTATTTT.

This clonotype was recorded a few times. The chain joins TRBV20-1 to TRBJ2-1; 7 positions match TRBD1. V shed 4 bases, J shed 5 bases, and the junction held 5 bases outside the gene matches. There are 13 residues in the CDR3. Germline V lookup: CDR1 DFQATT, CDR2 SNEGSKA (reference sequence). This chain's CDR3 is CSAKMTGNNEQFF. In nucleotides, the CDR3 is TGCAGTGCTAAAATGACAGGGAACAATGAGCAGTTCTTC.

The sample holds a few counts of this clonotype. The chain has TRBV5-1 and TRBJ2-3; a possible D gene is TRBD2 (6 bases). Trimming left V 4 bases short and J 6 bases short, with 12 bases between. The CDR3 consists of 13 residues. Germline V CDR1 and CDR2: SGHRS, YFSETQ. The CDR3 region is CASSPRLEDTQYF. The CDR3 DNA is TGCGCCAGCAGCCCCAGACTAGAGGATACGCAGTATTTT. Based on the CDR3 plus reference TRBV5-1 and TRBJ2-3, the full variable domain is KAGVTQTPRYLIKTRGQQVTLSCSPISGHRSVSWYQQTPGQGLQFLFEYFSETQRNKGNFPGRFSGRQFSNSRSEMNVSTLELGDSALYLCASSPRLEDTQYFGPGTRLTVL.

This clonotype was seen ten or more times. The CDR3 loop is CASSTTGVSSNEQFF. The CDR3 DNA follows: TGCGCCAGCAGCACCACAGGGGTTTCCAGCAATGAGCAGTTCTTC. The chain employs TRBV5-1 and TRBJ2-1; 7 bases map to TRBD1. The CDR3 loop spans 15 amino acids. Trimming took 4 bases from V and 6 from J; bases not matched to a gene: 10. Germline V gene lookup returns CDR1 SGHRS and CDR2 YFSETQ.

This clonotype was detected ten times or more. This sequence joins TRBV3-1 and TRBJ2-2; no reliable D call. Germline-derived CDR1 and CDR2 are LGHDT and YNNKEL (reference sequence). The CDR3 extends over 12 amino acids. Trimming shortened V by 1 base and J by 13 bases, and 10 bases separated the two germline ends. The CDR3 coding sequence is TGTGCCAGCAGCCAAGGGAGCCCCGGGCTGTTTTTT. Translating gives CASSQGSPGLFF.

The sample holds a few counts of this clonotype. This chain connects TRBV3-1 to TRBJ2-7, with D perhaps TRBD2 (5 bases). CDR1 and CDR2 (germline): LGHDT, YNNKEL (reference sequence). This CDR3 is built from 13 residues. The V gene lost 4 bases and the J gene lost 2 bases, with 9 bases spanning the gap. The CDR3 nucleotides read TGTGCCAGCAGCCTCGGGATTCCCTACGAGCAGTACTTC. This codes for CASSLGIPYEQYF.

Only a few counts were recorded for this clonotype. The rearrangement uses TRBV5-5 and TRBJ2-5, with D unresolved. V was cut by 0 bases and J by 9 bases, with 9 bases left in between. The CDR3 is 12 amino acids. The V gene's germline CDR1 is SGHKS and CDR2 YYEKEE (reference sequence). The CDR3 DNA follows: TGTGCCAGCAGCTTGGATTTGGCGGCCCAGTACTTC. Translation gives CASSLDLAAQYF.

The genes are TRBV28 and TRBJ2-1, with D perhaps being TRBD1 or TRBD2 (5 bases each). This CDR3 has 13 residues. Trimming shortened V by 3 bases and J by 8 bases, and 11 bases separated the two germline ends. Germline CDR1 MDHEN, CDR2 SYDVKM. Here the CDR3 DNA reads TGTGCCAGCAGTTTCCCGGGACGGGATGAGCAGTTCTTC. This encodes CASSFPGRDEQFF.

This clonotype has ten or more counts. The V call is TRBV6-1, the J call TRBJ1-2; unclear D gene. This CDR3 is 14 amino acids long. The germline gives CDR1 MNHNS, CDR2 SASEGT. CDR3 bases: TGTGCGTCGGTGGGGAGCACTTCTAACTATGGCTACACCTTC. Translated: CASVGSTSNYGYTF.

This clonotype was observed a handful of times. The chain has TRBV5-5 and TRBJ1-2; weak D call: TRBD1 (6 bases). Trimming shortened V by 6 bases and J by 0 bases, and 15 bases separated the two germline ends. CDR3 length: 15 residues. Germline values: CDR1 SGHKS, CDR2 YYEKEE (reference sequence). This CDR3 is CASKNRDATNYGYTF. For the CDR3, the DNA is TGTGCCAGCAAGAACAGGGACGCAACTAACTATGGCTACACCTTC. The entire variable domain, with the rest obtained from reference TRBV5-5 and TRBJ1-2, is as follows: DAGVTQSPTHLIKTRGQQVTLRCSPISGHKSVSWYQQVLGQGPQFIFQYYEKEERGRGNFPDRFSARQFPNYSSELNVNALLLGDSALYLCASKNRDATNYGYTFGSGTRLTVV.